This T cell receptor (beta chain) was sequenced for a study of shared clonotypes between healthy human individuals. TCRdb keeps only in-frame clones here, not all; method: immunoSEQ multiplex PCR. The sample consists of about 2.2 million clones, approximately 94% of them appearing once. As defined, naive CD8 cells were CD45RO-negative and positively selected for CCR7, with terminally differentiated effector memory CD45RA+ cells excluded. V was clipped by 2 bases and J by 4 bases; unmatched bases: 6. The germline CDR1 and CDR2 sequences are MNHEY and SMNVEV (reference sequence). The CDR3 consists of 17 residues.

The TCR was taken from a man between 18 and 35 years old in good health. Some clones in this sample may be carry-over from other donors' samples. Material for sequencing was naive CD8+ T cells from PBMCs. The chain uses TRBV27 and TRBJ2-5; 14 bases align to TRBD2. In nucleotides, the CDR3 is TGTGCCAGCAGTTTAAGACTAGCGGGAGGGCCGGGAGAGACCCAGTACTTC. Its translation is CASSLRLAGGPGETQYF.